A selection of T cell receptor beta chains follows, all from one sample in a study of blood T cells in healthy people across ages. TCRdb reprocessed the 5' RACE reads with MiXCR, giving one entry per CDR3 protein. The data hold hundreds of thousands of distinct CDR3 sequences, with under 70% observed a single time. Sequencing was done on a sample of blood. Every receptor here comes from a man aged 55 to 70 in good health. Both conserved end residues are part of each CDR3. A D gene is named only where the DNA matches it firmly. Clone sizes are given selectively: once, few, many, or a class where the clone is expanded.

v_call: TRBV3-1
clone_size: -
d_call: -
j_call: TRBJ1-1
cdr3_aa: CASSQHGSGNTEAFF
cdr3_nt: TGTGCCAGCAGCCAACATGGAAGTGGGAACACTGAAGCTTTCTTT

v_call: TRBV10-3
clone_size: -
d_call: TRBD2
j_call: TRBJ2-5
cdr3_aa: CAISGDAGGETQYF
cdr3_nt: TGTGCCATCAGTGGGGACGCGGGGGGTGAGACCCAGTACTTC

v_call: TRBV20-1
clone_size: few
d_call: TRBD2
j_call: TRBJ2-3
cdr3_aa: CSARGGGYSTDTQYF
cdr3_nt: TGCAGTGCTAGAGGCGGGGGGTATAGCACAGATACGCAGTATTTT

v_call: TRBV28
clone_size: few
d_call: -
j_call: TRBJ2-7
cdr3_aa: CASPPAGAGFDEQYF
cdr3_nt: TGTGCCAGCCCACCAGCAGGGGCAGGGTTCGACGAGCAGTACTTC

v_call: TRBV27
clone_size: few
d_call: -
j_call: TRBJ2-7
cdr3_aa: CASSVGSFYEQYF
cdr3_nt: TGTGCCAGCAGTGTCGGCAGCTTCTACGAGCAGTACTTC

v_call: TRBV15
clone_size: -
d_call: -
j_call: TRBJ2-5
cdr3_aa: CATSGFEWYQETQYF
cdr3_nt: TGTGCCACCAGCGGATTCGAGTGGTACCAAGAGACCCAGTACTTC

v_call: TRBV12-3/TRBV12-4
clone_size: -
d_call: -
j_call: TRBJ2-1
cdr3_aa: CASSFTSEQFF
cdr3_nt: TGTGCCAGCAGTTTTACTAGTGAGCAGTTCTTC

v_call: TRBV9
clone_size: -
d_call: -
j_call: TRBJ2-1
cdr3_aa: CASRVGSPANNEQFF
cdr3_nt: TGTGCCAGCAGAGTAGGGTCCCCAGCTAACAATGAGCAGTTCTTC

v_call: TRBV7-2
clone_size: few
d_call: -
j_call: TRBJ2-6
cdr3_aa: CASSKDSSGANVLTF
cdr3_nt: TGTGCCAGCAGCAAAGACAGCTCTGGGGCCAACGTCCTGACTTTC

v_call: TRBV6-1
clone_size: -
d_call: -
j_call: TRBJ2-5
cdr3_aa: CASSVRQAQETQYF
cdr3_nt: TGTGCCAGCAGTGTCCGGCAGGCTCAAGAGACCCAGTACTTC

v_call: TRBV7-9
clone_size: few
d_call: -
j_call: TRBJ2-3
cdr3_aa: CASSPDSDTQYF
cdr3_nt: TGTGCCAGCAGCCCTGACTCGGATACGCAGTATTTT

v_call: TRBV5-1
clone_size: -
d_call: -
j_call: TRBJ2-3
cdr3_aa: CASSYTAGITDTQYF
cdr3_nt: TGCGCCAGCAGCTATACGGCAGGGATCACAGATACGCAGTATTTT

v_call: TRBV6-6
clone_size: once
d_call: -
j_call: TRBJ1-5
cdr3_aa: CASILQGPSNQPQHF
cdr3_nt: TGTGCCAGCATTTTACAGGGACCTAGCAATCAGCCCCAGCATTTT

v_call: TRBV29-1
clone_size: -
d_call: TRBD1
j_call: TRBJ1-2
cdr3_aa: CSCGQGQANYGYTF
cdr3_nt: TGCAGCTGCGGACAGGGACAAGCTAACTATGGCTACACCTTC

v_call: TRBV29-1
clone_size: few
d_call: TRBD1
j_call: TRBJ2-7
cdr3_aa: CSVDRGYEQYF
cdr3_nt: TGCAGCGTGGACAGGGGTTACGAGCAGTACTTC

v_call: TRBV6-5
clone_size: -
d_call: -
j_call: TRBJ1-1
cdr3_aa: CASSYSSYRVNTEAFF
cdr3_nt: TGTGCCAGCAGTTACTCGTCCTACAGGGTGAACACTGAAGCTTTCTTT

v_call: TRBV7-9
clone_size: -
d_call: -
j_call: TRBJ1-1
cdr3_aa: CASSLQARNTEAFF
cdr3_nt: TGTGCCAGCAGCTTACAGGCTCGGAACACTGAAGCTTTCTTT

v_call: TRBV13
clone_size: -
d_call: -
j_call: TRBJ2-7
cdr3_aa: CASSLRGESYEQYF
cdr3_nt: TGTGCCAGCAGCTTAAGGGGAGAGTCCTACGAGCAGTACTTC

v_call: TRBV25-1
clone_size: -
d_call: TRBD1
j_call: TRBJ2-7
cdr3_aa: CASLGQGFYEQYF
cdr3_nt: TGTGCCAGCCTAGGACAGGGTTTCTACGAGCAGTACTTC

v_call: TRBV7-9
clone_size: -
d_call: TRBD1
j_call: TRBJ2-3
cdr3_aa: CASSLGDRGDLDTQYF
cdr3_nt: TGTGCCAGCAGCTTAGGGGACAGGGGGGACTTGGATACGCAGTATTTT

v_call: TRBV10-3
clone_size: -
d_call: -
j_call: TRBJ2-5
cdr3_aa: CAISEGRKETQYF
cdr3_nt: TGTGCCATCAGTGAGGGAAGGAAAGAGACCCAGTACTTC

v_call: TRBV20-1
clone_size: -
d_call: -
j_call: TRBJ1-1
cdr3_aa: CSASQWDTEAFF
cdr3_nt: TGCAGTGCTAGTCAGTGGGACACTGAAGCTTTCTTT

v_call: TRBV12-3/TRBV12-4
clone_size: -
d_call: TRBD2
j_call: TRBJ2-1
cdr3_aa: CASSSGASGGQQFF
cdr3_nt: TGTGCCAGCAGTTCAGGGGCTAGCGGGGGCCAGCAGTTCTTC

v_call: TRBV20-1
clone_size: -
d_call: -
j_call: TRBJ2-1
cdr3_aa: CSAKPVTSHEQFF
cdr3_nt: TGCAGTGCTAAGCCCGTGACATCTCATGAGCAGTTCTTC

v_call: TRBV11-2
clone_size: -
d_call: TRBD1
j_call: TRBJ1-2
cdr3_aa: CASSLIRGRFDGYTF
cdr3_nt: TGTGCCAGCAGCTTAATTAGGGGGCGATTCGATGGCTACACCTTC

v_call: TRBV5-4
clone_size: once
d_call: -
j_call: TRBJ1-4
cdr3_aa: CASSLAGSGNEKLFF
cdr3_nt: TGTGCCAGCAGCCTTGCCGGGAGCGGTAATGAAAAACTGTTTTTT

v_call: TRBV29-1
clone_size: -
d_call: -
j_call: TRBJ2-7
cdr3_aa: CSAAKGSLEQYF
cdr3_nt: TGCAGCGCCGCTAAGGGGTCCCTCGAGCAGTACTTC

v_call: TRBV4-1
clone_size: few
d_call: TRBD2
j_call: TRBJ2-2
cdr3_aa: CASSPGLAGGLGELFF
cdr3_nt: TGCGCCAGCAGCCCGGGACTAGCGGGGGGGCTAGGGGAGCTGTTTTTT

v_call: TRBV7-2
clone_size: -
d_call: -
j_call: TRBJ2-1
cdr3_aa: CASSFRRGEYNEQCF
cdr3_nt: TGTGCCAGCAGCTTTCGAAGGGGGGAGTACAATGAGCAGTGCTTC

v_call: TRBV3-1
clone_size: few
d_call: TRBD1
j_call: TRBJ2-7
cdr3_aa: CASSQYRGLYEQYF
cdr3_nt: TGTGCCAGCAGCCAGTATAGGGGGCTTTACGAGCAGTACTTC

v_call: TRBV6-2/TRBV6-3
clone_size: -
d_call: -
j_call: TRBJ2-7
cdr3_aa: CASSLDRRGEQYF
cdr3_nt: TGTGCCAGCAGTTTAGACAGGAGGGGCGAGCAGTACTTC

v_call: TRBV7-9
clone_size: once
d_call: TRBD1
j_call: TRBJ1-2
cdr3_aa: CASSLVTGVNYGYTF
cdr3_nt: TGTGCCAGCAGCTTAGTGACAGGGGTAAACTATGGCTACACCTTC

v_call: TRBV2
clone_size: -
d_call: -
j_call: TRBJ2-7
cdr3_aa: CASGESSYEQYF
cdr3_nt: TGTGCCAGCGGGGAGTCCTCCTACGAGCAGTACTTC

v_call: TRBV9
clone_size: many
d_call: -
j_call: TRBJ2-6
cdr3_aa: CASSVDTGANVLTF
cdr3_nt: TGTGCCAGCAGCGTGGATACTGGGGCCAACGTCCTGACTTTC

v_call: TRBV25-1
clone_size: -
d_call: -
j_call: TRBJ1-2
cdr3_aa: CASSEFGGRNYGYTF
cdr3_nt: TGTGCCAGCAGTGAATTCGGGGGGCGTAACTATGGCTACACCTTC

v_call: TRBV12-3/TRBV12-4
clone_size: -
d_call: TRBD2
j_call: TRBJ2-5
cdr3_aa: CASRPSSGVETQYF
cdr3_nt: TGTGCCAGCAGACCTTCTAGCGGGGTAGAGACCCAGTACTTC

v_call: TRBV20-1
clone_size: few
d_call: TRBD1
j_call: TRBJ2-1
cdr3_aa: CSAATGGDDNEQFF
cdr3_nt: TGCAGTGCTGCCACAGGGGGCGACGACAATGAGCAGTTCTTC

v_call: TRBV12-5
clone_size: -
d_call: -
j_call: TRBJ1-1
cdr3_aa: CASGSRGASTEAFF
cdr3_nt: TGTGCTAGTGGTTCGAGGGGGGCGAGCACTGAAGCTTTCTTT

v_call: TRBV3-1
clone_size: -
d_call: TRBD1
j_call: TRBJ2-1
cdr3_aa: CANSGDRGCGEQFF
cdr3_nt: TGTGCCAACTCGGGGGACAGGGGGTGCGGTGAGCAGTTCTTC

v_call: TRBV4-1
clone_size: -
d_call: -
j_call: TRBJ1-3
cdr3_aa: CASSLYDSRGAGNTIYF
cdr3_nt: TGCGCCAGCAGCCTCTATGATAGCAGAGGGGCTGGAAACACCATATATTTT

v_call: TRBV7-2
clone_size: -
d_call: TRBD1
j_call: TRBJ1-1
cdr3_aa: CASTWDRKAFF
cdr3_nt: TGTGCCAGCACCTGGGACAGGAAAGCTTTCTTT

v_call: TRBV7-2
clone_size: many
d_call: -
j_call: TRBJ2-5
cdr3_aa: CASSWGQETQYF
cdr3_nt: TGTGCCAGCAGCTGGGGCCAAGAGACCCAGTACTTC

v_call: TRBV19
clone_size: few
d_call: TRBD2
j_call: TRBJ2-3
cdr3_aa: CASTSGGRSTDTQYF
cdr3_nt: TGTGCCAGTACTAGCGGGGGGCGTAGCACAGATACGCAGTATTTT

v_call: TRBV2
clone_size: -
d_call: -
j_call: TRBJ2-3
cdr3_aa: CASSIVIDTQYF
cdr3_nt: TGTGCCAGCAGTATCGTAATAGATACGCAGTATTTT

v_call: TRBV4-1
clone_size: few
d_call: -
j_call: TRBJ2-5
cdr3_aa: CASSQDSAGRQTQYF
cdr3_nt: TGCGCCAGCAGCCAAGATTCGGCAGGCCGGCAGACCCAGTACTTC

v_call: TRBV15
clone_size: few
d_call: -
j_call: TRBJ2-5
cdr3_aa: CATSRDRDVQETQYF
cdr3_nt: TGTGCCACAAGCAGAGATCGGGACGTACAAGAGACCCAGTACTTC

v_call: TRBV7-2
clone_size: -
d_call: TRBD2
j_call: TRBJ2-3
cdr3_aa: CASSPLAGASDTQYF
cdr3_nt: TGTGCCAGCAGCCCGCTAGCGGGGGCGTCAGATACGCAGTATTTT

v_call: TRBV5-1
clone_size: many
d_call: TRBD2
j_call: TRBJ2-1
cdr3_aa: CASSPSSGGARNEQFF
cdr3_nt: TGCGCCAGCAGCCCATCTAGCGGGGGCGCCAGGAATGAGCAGTTCTTC

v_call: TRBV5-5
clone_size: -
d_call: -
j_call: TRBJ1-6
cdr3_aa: CASSLLVGRGSPLHF
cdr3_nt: TGTGCCAGCAGCTTGTTGGTGGGGAGGGGTTCACCCCTCCACTTT